The clone carrying this TCR beta chain was counted many times. This entry is derived from a study of regulatory T cells in long-lasting Graves disease. CDR3 regions were amplified by Arm-PCR using iRepertoire HTBI primers to build TCR beta libraries. Via MiXCR, TCRdb re-called the multiplex PCR reads, giving one row per CDR3 protein. The data contain roughly 530,000 distinct CDR3 sequences, about 16% of them singletons. The time point denotes: newly diagnosed GD, antithyroid drugs for less than 3 months. From RNA extracted from PBMCs, the TCR library was made. CDR3 length: 18 amino acids. V was shortened by 4 bases and J by 0 bases, with 21 bases between the two germline ends. The data also belong to a second study, concerning T cells in Graves' hyperthyroidism and ophthalmopathy. That source adds: The model made its ophthalmopathy prediction, and onset followed a median around six months later.

Specimen: peripheral blood mononuclear cells (PBMCs), collected at new diagnosis, from a patient treated with antithyroid drugs. This receptor was identified in a woman aged 35-65 years with Graves disease. The gene calls are TRBV12-3 or TRBV12-4 and TRBJ1-2; D is unresolved. The CDR3 sequence is CASSYSREAYLANYGYTF. The DNA for the CDR3 is TGTGCCAGCAGTTATAGCCGAGAGGCTTACTTAGCTAACTATGGCTACACCTTC.